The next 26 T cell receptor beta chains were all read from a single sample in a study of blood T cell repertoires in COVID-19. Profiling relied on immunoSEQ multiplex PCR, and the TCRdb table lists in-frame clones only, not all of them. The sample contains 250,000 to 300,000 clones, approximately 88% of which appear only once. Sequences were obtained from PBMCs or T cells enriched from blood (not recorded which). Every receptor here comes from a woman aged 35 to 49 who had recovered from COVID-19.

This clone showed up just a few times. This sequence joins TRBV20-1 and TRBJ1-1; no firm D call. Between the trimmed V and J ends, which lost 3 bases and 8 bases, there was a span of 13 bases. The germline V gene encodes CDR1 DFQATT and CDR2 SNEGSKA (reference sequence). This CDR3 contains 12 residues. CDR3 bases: TGCAGTGCTAGTTTTCGGGATTGGGAAGCTTTCTTT. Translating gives CSASFRDWEAFF.

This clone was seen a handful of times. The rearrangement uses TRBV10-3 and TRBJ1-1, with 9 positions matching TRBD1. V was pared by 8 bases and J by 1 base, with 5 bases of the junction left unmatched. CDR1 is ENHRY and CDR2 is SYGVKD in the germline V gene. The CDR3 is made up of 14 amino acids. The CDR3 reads CAIADRGKNTEAFF. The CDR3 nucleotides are TGTGCCATCGCTGACAGGGGGAAGAACACTGAAGCTTTCTTT.

CDR3 region: CASSETAGDGAWGYTF. CDR3 coding DNA: TGTGCCAGCAGTGAGACGGCTGGCGATGGGGCTTGGGGCTACACCTTC. The chain couples TRBV2 to TRBJ1-2; possibly TRBD1 for D (5 bases). V was pared by 3 bases and J by 8 bases, with 22 bases between. Germline assignment: CDR1 SNHLY and CDR2 FYNNEI. This CDR3 region has 16 residues. Drawing the rest from reference TRBV2 and TRBJ1-2, the complete variable domain is EPEVTQTPSHQVTQMGQEVILRCVPISNHLYFYWYRQILGQKVEFLVSFYNNEISEKSEIFDDQFSVERPDGSNFTLKIRSTKLEDSAMYFCASSETAGDGAWGYTFGSGTRLTVV.

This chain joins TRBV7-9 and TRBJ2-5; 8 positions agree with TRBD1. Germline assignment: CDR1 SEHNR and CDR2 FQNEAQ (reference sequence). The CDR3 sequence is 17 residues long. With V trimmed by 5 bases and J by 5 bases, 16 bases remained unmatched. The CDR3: CASSPGSAAGGWETQYF. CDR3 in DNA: TGTGCCAGCAGCCCGGGCTCCGCGGCAGGGGGCTGGGAGACCCAGTACTTC.

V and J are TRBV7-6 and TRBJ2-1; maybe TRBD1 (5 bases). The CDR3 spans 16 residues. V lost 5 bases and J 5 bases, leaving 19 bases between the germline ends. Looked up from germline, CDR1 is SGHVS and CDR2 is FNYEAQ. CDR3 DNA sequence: TGTGCCAGCAGCCCTCCCAGGGCAGTATTGGACAATGAGCAGTTCTTC. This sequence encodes CASSPPRAVLDNEQFF.

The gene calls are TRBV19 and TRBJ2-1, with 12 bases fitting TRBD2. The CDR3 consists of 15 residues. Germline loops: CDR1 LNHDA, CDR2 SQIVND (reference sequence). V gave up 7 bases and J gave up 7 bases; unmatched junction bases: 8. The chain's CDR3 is CASTATSGRRNEQFF. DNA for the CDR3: TGTGCCAGTACCGCTACTAGCGGGAGGAGGAATGAGCAGTTCTTC.

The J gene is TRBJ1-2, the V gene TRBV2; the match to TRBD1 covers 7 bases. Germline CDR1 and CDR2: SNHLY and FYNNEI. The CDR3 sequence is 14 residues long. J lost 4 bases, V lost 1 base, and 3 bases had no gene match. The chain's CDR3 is CASSEDYRGYGYTF. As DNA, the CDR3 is TGTGCCAGCAGTGAAGACTACAGGGGCTATGGCTACACCTTC.

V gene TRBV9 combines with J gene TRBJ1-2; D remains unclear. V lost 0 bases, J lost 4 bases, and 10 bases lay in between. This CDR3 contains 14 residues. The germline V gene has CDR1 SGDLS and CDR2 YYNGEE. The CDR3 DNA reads TGTGCCAGCAGCGTAGTACCAGATTCCTATGGCTACACCTTC. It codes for CASSVVPDSYGYTF.

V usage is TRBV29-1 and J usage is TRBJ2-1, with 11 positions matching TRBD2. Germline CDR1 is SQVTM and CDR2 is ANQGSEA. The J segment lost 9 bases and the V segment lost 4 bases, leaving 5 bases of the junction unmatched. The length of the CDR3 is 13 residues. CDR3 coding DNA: TGCAGCGTTGGGACTAGCGGGTTGGCTGAGCAGTTCTTC. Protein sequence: CSVGTSGLAEQFF.

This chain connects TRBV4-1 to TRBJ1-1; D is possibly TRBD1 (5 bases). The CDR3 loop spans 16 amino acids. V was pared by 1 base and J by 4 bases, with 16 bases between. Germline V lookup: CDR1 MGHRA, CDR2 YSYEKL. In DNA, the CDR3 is TGCGCCAGCAGCCAAGGGGGTGGGTTCGGGGGCACTGAAGCTTTCTTT. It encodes CASSQGGGFGGTEAFF.

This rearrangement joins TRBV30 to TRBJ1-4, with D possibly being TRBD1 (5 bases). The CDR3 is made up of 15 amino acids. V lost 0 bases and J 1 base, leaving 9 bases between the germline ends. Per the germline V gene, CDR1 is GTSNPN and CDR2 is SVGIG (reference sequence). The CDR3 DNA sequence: TGTGCCTGGAGTGTATCGGGGGGAACTAATGAAAAACTGTTTTTT. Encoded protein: CAWSVSGGTNEKLFF. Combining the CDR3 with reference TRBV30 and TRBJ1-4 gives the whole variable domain SQTIHQWPATLVQPVGSPLSLECTVEGTSNPNLYWYRQAAGRGLQLLFYSVGIGQISSEVPQNLSASRPQDRQFILSSKKLLLSDSGFYLCAWSVSGGTNEKLFFGSGTQLSVL.

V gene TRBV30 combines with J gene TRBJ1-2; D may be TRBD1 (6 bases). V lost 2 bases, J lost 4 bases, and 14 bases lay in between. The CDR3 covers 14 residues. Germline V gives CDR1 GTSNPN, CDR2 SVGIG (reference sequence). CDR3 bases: TGTGCCTGGAGTCCACAGGGCCCCAGCTATGGCTACACCTTC. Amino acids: CAWSPQGPSYGYTF.

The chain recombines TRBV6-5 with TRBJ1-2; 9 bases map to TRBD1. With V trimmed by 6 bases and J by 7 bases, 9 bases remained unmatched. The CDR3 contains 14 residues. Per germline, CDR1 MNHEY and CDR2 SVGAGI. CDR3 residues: CASRRTTGGAGYTF. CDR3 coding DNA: TGTGCCAGCAGGCGGACGACAGGGGGAGCTGGCTACACCTTC.

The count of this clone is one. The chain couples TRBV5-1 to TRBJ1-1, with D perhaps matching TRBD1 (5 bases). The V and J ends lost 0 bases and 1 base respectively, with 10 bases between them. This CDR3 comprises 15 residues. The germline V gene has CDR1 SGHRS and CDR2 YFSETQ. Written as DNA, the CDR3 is TGCGCCAGCAGCTTGGCGGGGGGAAAGAACACTGAAGCTTTCTTT. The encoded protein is CASSLAGGKNTEAFF.

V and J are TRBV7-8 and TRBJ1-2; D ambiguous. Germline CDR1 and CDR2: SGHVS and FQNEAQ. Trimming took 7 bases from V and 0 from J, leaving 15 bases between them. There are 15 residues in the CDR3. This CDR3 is CASTPSHGANYGYTF. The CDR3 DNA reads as TGTGCCAGCACCCCATCCCACGGAGCTAACTATGGCTACACCTTC.

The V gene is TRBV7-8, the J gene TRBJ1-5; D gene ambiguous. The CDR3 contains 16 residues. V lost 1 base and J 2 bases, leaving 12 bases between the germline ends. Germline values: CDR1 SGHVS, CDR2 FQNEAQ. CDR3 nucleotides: TGTGCCAGCAGCTTAGAGCGCTGGCTGGGCAATCAGCCCCAGCATTTT. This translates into CASSLERWLGNQPQHF.

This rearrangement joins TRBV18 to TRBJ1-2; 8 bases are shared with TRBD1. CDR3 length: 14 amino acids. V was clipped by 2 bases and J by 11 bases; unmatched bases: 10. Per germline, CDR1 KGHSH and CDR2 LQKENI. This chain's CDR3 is CASSPSRDRRFYTF. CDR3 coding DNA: TGTGCCAGCTCACCATCCCGGGACAGGAGATTTTACACCTTC.

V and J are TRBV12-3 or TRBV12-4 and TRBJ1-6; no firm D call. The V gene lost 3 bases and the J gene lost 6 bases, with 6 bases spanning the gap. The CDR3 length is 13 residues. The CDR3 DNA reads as TGTGCCAGCAGTTTTGGCAGTAATTCACCCCTCCACTTT. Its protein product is CASSFGSNSPLHF.

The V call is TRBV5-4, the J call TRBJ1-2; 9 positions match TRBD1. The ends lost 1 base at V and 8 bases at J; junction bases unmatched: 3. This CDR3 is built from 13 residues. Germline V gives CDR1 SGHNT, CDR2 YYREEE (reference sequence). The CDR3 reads CASSLKTGGGYTF. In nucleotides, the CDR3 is TGTGCCAGCAGCTTGAAAACAGGGGGCGGCTACACCTTC.

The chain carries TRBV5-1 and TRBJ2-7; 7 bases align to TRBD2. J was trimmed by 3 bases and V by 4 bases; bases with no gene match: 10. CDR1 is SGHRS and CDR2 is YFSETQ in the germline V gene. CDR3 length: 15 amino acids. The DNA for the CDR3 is TGCGCCAGCAGCCGTCCCGGGACTACGGTCTACGAGCAGTACTTC. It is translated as CASSRPGTTVYEQYF.

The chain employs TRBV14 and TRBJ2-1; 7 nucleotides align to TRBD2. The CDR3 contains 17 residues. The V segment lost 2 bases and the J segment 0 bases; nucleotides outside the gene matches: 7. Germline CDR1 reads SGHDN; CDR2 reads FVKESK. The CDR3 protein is CASSQQSGRSSYNEQFF. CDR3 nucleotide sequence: TGTGCCAGCAGCCAACAGTCCGGGAGGAGCTCCTACAATGAGCAGTTCTTC.

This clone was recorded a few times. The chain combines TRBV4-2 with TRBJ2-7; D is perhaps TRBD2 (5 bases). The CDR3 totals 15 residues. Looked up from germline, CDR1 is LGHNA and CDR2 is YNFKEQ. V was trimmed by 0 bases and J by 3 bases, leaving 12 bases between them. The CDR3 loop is CASSQDPGSIYEQYF. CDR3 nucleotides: TGTGCCAGCAGCCAAGATCCGGGATCGATCTACGAGCAGTACTTC.

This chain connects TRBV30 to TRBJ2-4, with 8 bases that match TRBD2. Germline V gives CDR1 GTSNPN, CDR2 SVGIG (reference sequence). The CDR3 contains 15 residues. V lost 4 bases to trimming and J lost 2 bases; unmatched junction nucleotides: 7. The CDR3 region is CAWKVLAGTKNIQYF. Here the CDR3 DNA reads TGTGCCTGGAAAGTCCTAGCGGGTACCAAAAACATTCAGTACTTC.

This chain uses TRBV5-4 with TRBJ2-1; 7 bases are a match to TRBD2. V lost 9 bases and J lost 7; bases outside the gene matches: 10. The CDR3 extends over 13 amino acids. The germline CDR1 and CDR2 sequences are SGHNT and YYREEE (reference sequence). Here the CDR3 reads CATGTGGWNEQFF. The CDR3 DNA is TGTGCCACCGGCACCGGGGGGTGGAATGAGCAGTTCTTC.

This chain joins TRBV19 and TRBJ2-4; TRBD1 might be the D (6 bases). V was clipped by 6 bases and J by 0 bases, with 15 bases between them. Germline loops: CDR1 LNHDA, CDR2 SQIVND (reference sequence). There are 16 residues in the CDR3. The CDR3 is CASRERDTVAKNIQYF. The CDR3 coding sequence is TGTGCCAGTAGAGAAAGGGACACCGTAGCCAAAAACATTCAGTACTTC.

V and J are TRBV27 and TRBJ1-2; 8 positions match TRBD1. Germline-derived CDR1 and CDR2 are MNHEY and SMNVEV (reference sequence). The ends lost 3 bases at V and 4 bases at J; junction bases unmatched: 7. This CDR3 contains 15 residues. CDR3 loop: CASSFLDRGGYGYTF. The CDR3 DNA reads TGTGCCAGCAGTTTTCTTGACAGGGGAGGCTATGGCTACACCTTC.